What follows are 30 T cell receptor beta chains derived from one specimen sequenced in a study of T cell repertoires in cytomegalovirus infection. TCRdb re-derived calls from the reads in MiXCR, one entry per CDR3 protein. Among around 210,000 distinct CDR3 sequences listed, around 6.6% were seen once. Sequencing was done on a sample of PBMCs. All receptors derive from a human donor in good health (CMV status not recorded). Some clones in this sample may be carry-over from other donors' samples.

This clonotype was seen ten or more times. This chain uses TRBV7-2 with TRBJ1-5; 7 bases align to TRBD1. In germline, CDR1 is SGHTA, CDR2 FQGNSA. This CDR3 spans 18 amino acids. Trimming at V came to 1 base and at J to 2 bases, leaving 11 bases not matched to a gene. CDR3 in amino acids: CASSLELTGWVRNQPQHF. CDR3 nucleotide sequence: TGTGCCAGCAGCTTAGAGTTGACAGGGTGGGTACGCAATCAGCCCCAGCATTTT.

By sample fraction, this clonotype is medium-sized. The CDR3 DNA reads as TGTGCCAGCAGCTTGTTTACAGGGCGCCCCTACGAGCAGTACTTC. Encoded protein: CASSLFTGRPYEQYF. The chain joins TRBV5-6 to TRBJ2-7; TRBD1 might be the D (6 bases). Germline CDR1 SGHDT, CDR2 YYEEEE. V was trimmed by 1 base and J by 2 bases, leaving 13 bases between them. The CDR3 totals 15 residues.

Ten or more counts support this clonotype. The chain combines TRBV7-2 with TRBJ1-1, with unresolved D. Germline values: CDR1 SGHTA, CDR2 FQGNSA. Trimming took 2 bases from V and 5 from J, leaving 12 bases between them. The CDR3 has 14 residues. CDR3 region: CASSLTHVGTEAFF. The CDR3 nucleotides read TGTGCCAGCAGCTTAACCCACGTGGGGACTGAAGCTTTCTTT.

This clonotype was seen repeatedly, ten times or more. This chain links TRBV5-1 with TRBJ1-2, with 7 positions matching TRBD1. The germline CDR1 and CDR2 sequences are SGHRS and YFSETQ. J was trimmed by 2 bases and V by 2 bases; bases with no gene match: 12. The CDR3 runs 17 residues. CDR3 DNA sequence: TGCGCCAGCAGCTTCGACCCTCCGGGACAGTCGAACTATGGCTACACCTTC. Its translation is CASSFDPPGQSNYGYTF.

This clonotype was found many times. The CDR3 coding sequence is TGTGCCAGCAGTAGGGGACATAACACCGGGGAGCTGTTTTTT. Its translation: CASSRGHNTGELFF. This chain connects TRBV6-2 or TRBV6-3 to TRBJ2-2, with D perhaps TRBD1 (6 bases). CDR3 length: 14 residues. CDR1 and CDR2 (germline): MNHEY, SVGEGT. The V end was cut by 5 bases, the J end by 2 bases, with 9 bases between.

This clonotype was picked up many times. J is TRBJ2-4 and V is TRBV14, with TRBD1 identical over 9 bases. Germline V gives CDR1 SGHDN, CDR2 FVKESK. V shed 2 bases and J 16 bases; nucleotides not matched to a gene: 9. The CDR3 is 13 amino acids. Here the CDR3 reads CASSQFGTGRIYF. CDR3 DNA: TGTGCCAGCAGCCAATTTGGGACAGGGAGAATTTACTTC.

This clonotype has at least ten counts. The chain's CDR3 is CSVENPGQGGYEKLFF. The CDR3 nucleotides are TGCAGCGTTGAAAACCCTGGTCAGGGGGGATATGAAAAACTGTTTTTT. The chain couples TRBV29-1 to TRBJ1-4; TRBD1 matches 7 bases. CDR1 and CDR2 from the germline V gene are SQVTM and ANQGSEA. The V and J ends lost 2 bases and 6 bases, in that order; junction bases with no gene match: 12. CDR3 length: 16 residues.

This clonotype has only a few counts. The chain recombines TRBV19 with TRBJ1-3, with a tentative D call TRBD1 (6 bases). Germline CDR1 LNHDA, CDR2 SQIVND (reference sequence). With 0 bases removed from V and 0 bases from J, the gap between germline ends came to 12 bases. The CDR3 contains 17 residues. The CDR3 loop is CASSIDKTGDSGNTIYF. CDR3 nucleotides: TGTGCCAGTAGTATAGATAAGACAGGCGACTCTGGAAACACCATATATTTT.

This clonotype was seen at least ten times. The CDR3 nucleotides are TGCAGCGTTGGGGACATAAATGAAAAACTGTTTTTT. Its protein is CSVGDINEKLFF. The rearrangement links TRBV29-1 to TRBJ1-4; a possible D gene is TRBD1 (6 bases). Trimming pared 4 bases from V and 5 bases from J, leaving 8 bases between. This CDR3 spans 12 amino acids. From germline, CDR1 is SQVTM and CDR2 ANQGSEA.

This clonotype has ten or more counts. The J gene is TRBJ1-6, the V gene TRBV20-1; 8 bases align to TRBD1. The V and J ends lost 5 bases and 4 bases, in that order; junction bases with no gene match: 4. The CDR3 runs to 14 residues. Per the germline V gene, CDR1 is DFQATT and CDR2 is SNEGSKA (reference sequence). Written as DNA, the CDR3 is TGCAGTGCTCGCAGGACAGGGTATAATTCACCCCTCCACTTT. This translates into CSARRTGYNSPLHF.

The table lists this clonotype with many counts. The genes are TRBV12-3 or TRBV12-4 and TRBJ1-5; D gene uncertain. This CDR3 has 16 amino acids. The V end was cut by 3 bases, the J end by 2 bases, with 14 bases between. CDR3 in DNA: TGTGCCAGCAGTTTGATCGACGGGGTCGGCAATCAGCCCCAGCATTTT. It translates to CASSLIDGVGNQPQHF.

This clonotype has at least ten counts. The chain employs TRBV14 and TRBJ1-1; no clear D. V lost 1 base and J lost 0, with 6 bases in between. CDR3 length equals 14 residues. From germline, CDR1 is SGHDN and CDR2 FVKESK. Here the CDR3 reads CASSQALMNTEAFF. For the CDR3, the DNA is TGTGCCAGCAGCCAAGCCCTTATGAACACTGAAGCTTTCTTT.

This clonotype was recorded a few times. The chain uses TRBV29-1 and TRBJ1-2; unclear D gene. V lost 0 bases to trimming and J lost 3 bases, with 11 bases between them. The length of the CDR3 is 14 residues. Germline values: CDR1 SQVTM, CDR2 ANQGSEA. CDR3 bases: TGCAGCGTTGAAGATCCCGGATATGACTATGGCTACACCTTC. Residues: CSVEDPGYDYGYTF. The complete variable domain, with remaining parts taken from reference TRBV29-1 and TRBJ1-2, reads SAVISQKPSRDICQRGTSLTIQCQVDSQVTMMFWYRQQPGQSLTLIATANQGSEATYESGFVIDKFPISRPNLTFSTLTVSNMSPEDSSIYLCSVEDPGYDYGYTFGSGTRLTVV.

This rearrangement joins TRBV6-2 or TRBV6-3 to TRBJ1-5; TRBD1 is a possible D gene (5 bases). This CDR3 comprises 14 residues. Germline CDR1 is MNHEY and CDR2 is SVGEGT. Trimming removed 4 bases at V and 6 bases at J, with 13 bases between. The CDR3 region is CASSSPGGFQPQHF. Written as DNA, the CDR3 is TGTGCCAGCAGTTCTCCCGGGGGTTTTCAGCCCCAGCATTTT.

This clonotype has more than one count but fewer than ten. This chain links TRBV4-3 with TRBJ2-1; D might be TRBD1 or TRBD2, each matching 6 bases. The CDR3 covers 16 residues. CDR1 is LGHNA, CDR2 YSLEER, per germline. The V gene lost 2 bases and the J gene lost 4 bases, with 15 bases spanning the gap. CDR3 in DNA: TGCGCCAGCAGCCAAATCGTGTCGGGGGCTTACAATGAGCAGTTCTTC. It codes for CASSQIVSGAYNEQFF.

Many counts were recorded for this clonotype. The J gene is TRBJ1-2, the V gene TRBV28; D is ambiguous. Trimming removed 6 bases from V and 7 bases from J, with 15 bases in between. Germline V gives CDR1 MDHEN, CDR2 SYDVKM. The CDR3 covers 13 residues. The CDR3 region is CASSLLILSGYTF. In DNA form, the CDR3 reads TGTGCCAGCAGCCTTCTTATACTGAGTGGCTACACCTTC.

The table lists this clonotype with many counts. The chain has TRBV7-2 and TRBJ1-1; no reliable D call. This CDR3 region has 12 residues. V lost 5 bases and J 5 bases, leaving 9 bases between the germline ends. CDR1 and CDR2 from the germline V gene are SGHTA and FQGNSA. The CDR3 coding sequence is TGTGCCAGCAGCCCACGATCAACTGAAGCTTTCTTT. Translated: CASSPRSTEAFF.

The V gene is TRBV5-1, the J gene TRBJ1-5; 8 bases match TRBD1. The CDR3 has 15 residues. V lost 4 bases to trimming and J lost 4 bases; unmatched junction nucleotides: 7. CDR1 SGHRS and CDR2 YFSETQ come from the germline V gene. In DNA form, the CDR3 reads TGCGCCAGCAGCGTTGGGACAGGAGTTAATCAGCCCCAGCATTTT. The encoded protein is CASSVGTGVNQPQHF.

This clonotype was recorded a few times. The chain has TRBV20-1 and TRBJ2-3; 7 bases match TRBD2. This CDR3 comprises 13 residues. Per the germline V gene, CDR1 is DFQATT and CDR2 is SNEGSKA (reference sequence). The J segment lost 3 bases and the V segment lost 2 bases, leaving 2 bases of the junction unmatched. The CDR3 nucleotides read TGCAGTGCTAGAAGGGAGGGAACAGATACGCAGTATTTT. It specifies CSARREGTDTQYF.

The chain is built from TRBV20-1 and TRBJ1-2; D call uncertain. The CDR3 has 14 residues. Germline V gene lookup returns CDR1 DFQATT and CDR2 SNEGSKA (reference sequence). V lost 0 bases to trimming and J lost 4 bases, with 12 bases between them. The CDR3 loop is CSARDLAVVYGYTF. The CDR3 nucleotides are TGCAGTGCTAGAGATTTAGCCGTCGTCTATGGCTACACCTTC.

Ten or more counts support this clonotype. The chain employs TRBV4-1 and TRBJ2-1, with D perhaps TRBD2 (6 bases). V was pared by 8 bases and J by 1 base, with 12 bases between. The CDR3 is 14 amino acids. Germline CDR1 and CDR2: MGHRA and YSYEKL. Here the CDR3 reads CASARGTSYNEQFF. In nucleotides, the CDR3 is TGCGCCAGCGCTCGGGGGACTTCCTACAATGAGCAGTTCTTC.

Many counts were recorded for this clonotype. This chain connects TRBV7-2 to TRBJ1-2; D ambiguous. The CDR3 is made up of 15 amino acids. Trimming pared 5 bases from V and 8 bases from J, leaving 21 bases between. The germline V gene has CDR1 SGHTA and CDR2 FQGNSA. The CDR3 region is CASSPTFRGVLGYTF. The CDR3 DNA reads as TGTGCCAGCAGCCCGACCTTCCGTGGGGTGTTGGGCTACACCTTC.

Many counts were recorded for this clonotype. This chain connects TRBV28 to TRBJ1-4; D ambiguous. The CDR3 has 13 residues. Germline V CDR1 and CDR2: MDHEN, SYDVKM. V lost 5 bases and J lost 7, with 11 bases in between. CDR3 sequence: CASSLESSEKLFF. DNA for the CDR3: TGTGCCAGCAGTCTCGAATCTAGTGAAAAACTGTTTTTT.

This clonotype was seen many times. The chain uses TRBV10-3 and TRBJ2-7, with D maybe TRBD1 (6 bases). Trimming shortened V by 3 bases and J by 5 bases, and 14 bases separated the two germline ends. Germline-derived CDR1 and CDR2 are ENHRY and SYGVKD. The CDR3 is 14 residues long. The CDR3 DNA is TGTGCCATCAGTGAAAACAGGGCAGGGGACGAGCAGTACTTC. Translated, it gives CAISENRAGDEQYF.

This clonotype appeared a few times. The chain uses TRBV20-1 and TRBJ1-6; 12 bases line up with TRBD1. The CDR3 contains 16 residues. Germline trimming cut 0 bases from V and 10 bases from J; bases unmatched to any gene: 7. Germline V gives CDR1 DFQATT, CDR2 SNEGSKA (reference sequence). CDR3 sequence: CSARDRDRGQQSPLHF. CDR3 bases: TGCAGTGCTAGAGATAGGGACAGGGGGCAACAGTCACCCCTCCACTTT.

This clonotype was detected many times. The V gene is TRBV20-1, the J gene TRBJ2-4; TRBD1 might be the D (6 bases). Germline-derived CDR1 and CDR2 are DFQATT and SNEGSKA (reference sequence). The CDR3 extends over 14 amino acids. V was cut by 1 base and J by 6 bases, with 13 bases left in between. The CDR3 region has the DNA TGCAGTGCTAGAGCGCAATTACAGGGAAACATTCAGTACTTC. Encoded protein: CSARAQLQGNIQYF.

There are many counts of this clonotype. The chain is built from TRBV28 and TRBJ2-7; 7 nucleotides match TRBD2. Losses at the gene ends were 4 bases for V and 4 bases for J; bases not matched to a gene: 13. CDR1 MDHEN and CDR2 SYDVKM come from the germline V gene. CDR3 length: 16 amino acids. The CDR3 spells CASSSTGEGSRYEQYF. The CDR3 DNA is TGTGCCAGCAGTTCAACCGGGGAGGGCAGTAGATACGAGCAGTACTTC.

Remarks on this clonotype: A read error may be the cause here, since a much bigger clone is one base away. This chain uses TRBV29-1 with TRBJ2-5; TRBD2 might be the D (5 bases). Trimming took off 8 bases at V and 4 bases at J, with 11 bases between the two ends. Looked up from germline, CDR1 is SQVTM and CDR2 is ANQGSEA. The CDR3 covers 11 residues. The CDR3 loop is CSQRDGETQYF. The CDR3 bases are TGCAGCCAACGGGATGGAGAGACCCAGTACTTC.

The chain carries TRBV20-1 and TRBJ2-1, with TRBD2 matching 11 bases. The CDR3 has 16 amino acids. V was pared by 4 bases and J by 4 bases, with 9 bases of the junction left unmatched. Looked up from germline, CDR1 is DFQATT and CDR2 is SNEGSKA (reference sequence). Here the CDR3 DNA reads TGCAGTGCTAATCTTCCTAGCGGGGGGAATTACAATGAGCAGTTCTTC. Translating it yields CSANLPSGGNYNEQFF.

Many counts were recorded for this clonotype. This chain links TRBV20-1 with TRBJ2-1; D may match TRBD1 or TRBD2 (5 bases each). In germline, CDR1 is DFQATT, CDR2 SNEGSKA (reference sequence). The length of the CDR3 is 17 residues. V lost 6 bases to trimming and J lost 6 bases, with 27 bases between them. CDR3 in amino acids: CSAVPHVGVPSTNEQFF. Written as DNA, the CDR3 is TGCAGTGCCGTCCCCCACGTGGGGGTCCCTTCGACCAATGAGCAGTTCTTC.